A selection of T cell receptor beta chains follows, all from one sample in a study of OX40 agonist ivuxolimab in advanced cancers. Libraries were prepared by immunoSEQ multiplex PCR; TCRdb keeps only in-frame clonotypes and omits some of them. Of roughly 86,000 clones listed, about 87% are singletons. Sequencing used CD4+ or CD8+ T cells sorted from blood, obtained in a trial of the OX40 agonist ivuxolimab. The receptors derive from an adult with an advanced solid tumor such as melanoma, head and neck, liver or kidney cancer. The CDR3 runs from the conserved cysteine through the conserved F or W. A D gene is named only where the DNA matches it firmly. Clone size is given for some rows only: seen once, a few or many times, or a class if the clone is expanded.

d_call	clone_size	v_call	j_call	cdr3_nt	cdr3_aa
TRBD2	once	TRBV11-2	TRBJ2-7	TGTGCCAGCAGCTTAGCGGGAGGAGTCTCCTACGAGCAGTACTTC	CASSLAGGVSYEQYF
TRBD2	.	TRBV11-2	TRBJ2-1	TGTGCCAGCAGCGAGGGACTAGCGGGCAGCAATGAGCAGTTCTTC	CASSEGLAGSNEQFF
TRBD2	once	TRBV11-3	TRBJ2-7	TGTGCCAGCAGCTGGGGACTAGCGGGAGCTACCTACGAGCAGTACTTC	CASSWGLAGATYEQYF
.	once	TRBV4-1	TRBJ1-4	TGCGCCAGCAGCCCACCAAGACAGGACGCTAGAGAAAAACTGTTTTTT	CASSPPRQDAREKLFF
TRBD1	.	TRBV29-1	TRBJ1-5	TGCAGCGTTACAGGGGGAACGGGACAGCCCCAGCATTTT	CSVTGGTGQPQHF
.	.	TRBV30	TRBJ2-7	TGTGCCTGGAGTTCGTTTCAGGGGCAGTGGGAGCAGTACTTC	CAWSSFQGQWEQYF
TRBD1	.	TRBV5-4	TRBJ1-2	TGTGCCAGCAGCTTGAACAGGGGAAGTGGCTATGGCTACACCTTC	CASSLNRGSGYGYTF
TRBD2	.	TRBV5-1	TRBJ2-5	TGCGCCAGCAGCTGGGACCTAGCGGGAGTGGGGACCCAGTACTTC	CASSWDLAGVGTQYF
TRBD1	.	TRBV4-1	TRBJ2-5	TGCGCCAGCAGCCAGGGACAGGGGGTGGGGACCCAGTACTTC	CASSQGQGVGTQYF
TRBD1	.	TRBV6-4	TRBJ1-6	TGTGCCAGCAGTGACTCGACAGGGGATAATTCACCCCTCCACTTT	CASSDSTGDNSPLHF
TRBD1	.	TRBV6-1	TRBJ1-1	TGTGCCAGCAGTCAAGACAGGGGGGAAACTGAAGCTTTCTTT	CASSQDRGETEAFF
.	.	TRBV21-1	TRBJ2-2	TGTGCCAGCAGCCCCAGGGGGCTTGTGGGGTCCGGGGAGCTGTTTTTT	CASSPRGLVGSGELFF
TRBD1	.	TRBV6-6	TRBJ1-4	TGTGCCAGCAGACCCACCCAGGCAGGGGGTAATGAAAAACTGTTTTTT	CASRPTQAGGNEKLFF
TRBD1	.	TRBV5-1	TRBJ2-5	TGCGCCAGCAGCTTGGGGGACGGACAGGGGGATCGAGAGACCCAGTACTTC	CASSLGDGQGDRETQYF
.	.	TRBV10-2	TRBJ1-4	TGCGCCAGCAGTGAAACGGAAGTTGAAAAACTGTTTTTT	CASSETEVEKLFF
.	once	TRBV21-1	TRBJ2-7	TGTGCCAGCAGCAAAGGTAGCGGGAGAACCCTCTACGAGCAGTACTTC	CASSKGSGRTLYEQYF